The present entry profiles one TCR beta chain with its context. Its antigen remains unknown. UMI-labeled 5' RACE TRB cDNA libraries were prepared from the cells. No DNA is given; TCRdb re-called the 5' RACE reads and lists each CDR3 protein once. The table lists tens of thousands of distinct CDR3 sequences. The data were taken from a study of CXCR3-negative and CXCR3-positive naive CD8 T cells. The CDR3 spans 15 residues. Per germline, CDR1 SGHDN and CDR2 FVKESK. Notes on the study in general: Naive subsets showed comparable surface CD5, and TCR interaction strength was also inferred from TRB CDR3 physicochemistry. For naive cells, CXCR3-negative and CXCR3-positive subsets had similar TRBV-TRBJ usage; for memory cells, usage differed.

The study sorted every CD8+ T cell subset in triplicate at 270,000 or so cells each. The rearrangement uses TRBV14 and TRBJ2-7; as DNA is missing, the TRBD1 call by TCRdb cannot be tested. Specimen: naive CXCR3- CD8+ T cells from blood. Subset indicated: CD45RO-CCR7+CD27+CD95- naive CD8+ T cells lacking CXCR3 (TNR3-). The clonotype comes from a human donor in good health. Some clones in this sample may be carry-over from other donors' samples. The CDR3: CASSQVGQGLHEQYF.